This T cell receptor beta chain appears in the sequencing data of a study of T-cell memory formation after mild COVID-19. TCRdb ran MiXCR on the 5' RACE reads and lists one entry per CDR3 protein. The table lists 200,000 to 250,000 distinct CDR3 sequences, roughly 15% of them singletons. The CDR3 totals 15 residues. The sample consisted of PBMCs or a T cell subset sorted from them (not recorded which). The V call is TRBV12-1, the J call TRBJ1-2. TRBV12-1 is given as a pseudogene. The receptor was derived from an adult woman who had mild COVID-19 (a few samples of this study predate the infection). Cell type and time point are not known. The CDR3 region has the DNA TGTGCCAGCAGCTTTGGGGAACAGAGCCTAGATGGCTACACCTTC. It codes for CASSFGEQSLDGYTF.